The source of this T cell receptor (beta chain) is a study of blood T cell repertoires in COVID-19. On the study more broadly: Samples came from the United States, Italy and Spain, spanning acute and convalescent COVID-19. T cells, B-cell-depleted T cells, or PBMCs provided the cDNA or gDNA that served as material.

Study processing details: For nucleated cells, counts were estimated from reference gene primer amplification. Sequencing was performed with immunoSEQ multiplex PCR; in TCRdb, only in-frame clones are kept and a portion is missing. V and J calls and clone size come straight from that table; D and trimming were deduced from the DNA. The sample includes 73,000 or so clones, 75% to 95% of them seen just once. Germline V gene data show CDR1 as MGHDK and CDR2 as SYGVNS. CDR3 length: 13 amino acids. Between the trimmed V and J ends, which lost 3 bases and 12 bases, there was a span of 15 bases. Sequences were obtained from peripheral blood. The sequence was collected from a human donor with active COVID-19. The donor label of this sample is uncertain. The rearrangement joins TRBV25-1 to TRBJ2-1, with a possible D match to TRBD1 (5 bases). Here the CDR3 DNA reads TGTGCCAGCAGTGACGGACAAGTGATAGTGCAGTTCTTC. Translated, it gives CASSDGQVIVQFF.